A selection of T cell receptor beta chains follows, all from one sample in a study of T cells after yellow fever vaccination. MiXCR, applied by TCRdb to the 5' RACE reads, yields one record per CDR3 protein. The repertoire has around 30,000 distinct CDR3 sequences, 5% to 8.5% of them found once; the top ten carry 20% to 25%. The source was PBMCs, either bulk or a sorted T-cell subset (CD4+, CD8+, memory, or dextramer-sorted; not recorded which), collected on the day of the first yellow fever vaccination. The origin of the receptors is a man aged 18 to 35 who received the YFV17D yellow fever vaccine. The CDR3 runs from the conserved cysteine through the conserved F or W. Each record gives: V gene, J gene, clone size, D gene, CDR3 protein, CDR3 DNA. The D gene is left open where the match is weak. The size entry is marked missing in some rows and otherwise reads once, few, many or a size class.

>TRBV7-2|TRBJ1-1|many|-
CASSPSGGSLHTEAFF
TGTGCCAGCAGCCCCAGCGGGGGATCTCTTCACACTGAAGCTTTCTTT
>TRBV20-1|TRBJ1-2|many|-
CSARESGTSIYGYTF
TGCAGTGCTAGAGAAAGCGGGACGTCCATCTATGGCTACACCTTC
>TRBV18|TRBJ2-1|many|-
CASSPSGELEQFF
TGTGCCAGCTCCCCCAGTGGCGAGCTTGAGCAGTTCTTC
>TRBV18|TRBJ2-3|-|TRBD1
CASSRQGATDTQYF
TGTGCCAGCTCAAGGCAGGGGGCGACAGATACGCAGTATTTT
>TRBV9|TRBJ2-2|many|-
CASSATLWGELFF
TGTGCCAGCAGCGCGACTCTCTGGGGGGAGCTGTTTTTT
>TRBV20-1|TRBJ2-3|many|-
CSAPVGGTDTQYF
TGCAGTGCTCCTGTGGGAGGAACAGATACGCAGTATTTT
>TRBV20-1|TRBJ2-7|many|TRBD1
CSARSIRGQGGYEQYF
TGCAGTGCTAGATCGATCAGAGGACAGGGGGGCTACGAGCAGTACTTC
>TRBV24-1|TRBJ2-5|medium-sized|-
CATSDAGEGRETQYF
TGTGCCACCAGTGATGCAGGGGAGGGTCGGGAGACCCAGTACTTC
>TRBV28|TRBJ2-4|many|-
CASSPGTPTINIQYF
TGTGCCAGCAGTCCCGGGACCCCAACTATTAACATTCAGTACTTC
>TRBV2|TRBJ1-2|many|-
CASSQGRTGYTF
TGTGCCAGCAGCCAGGGTAGAACTGGCTACACCTTC
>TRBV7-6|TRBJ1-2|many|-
CAGRRLALYGYTF
TGTGCCGGTAGAAGGCTTGCGCTCTATGGCTACACCTTC
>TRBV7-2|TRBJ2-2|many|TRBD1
CASSTGQHTGELFF
TGTGCCAGCAGCACGGGACAGCACACCGGGGAGCTGTTTTTT